This TCR beta chain was documented in a study of T-cell reconstitution after alpha-beta-depleted transplantation in children. The CDR3 consists of 16 residues. V gave up 2 bases and J gave up 6 bases; unmatched junction bases: 11. CDR1 is MNHEY and CDR2 is SMNVEV in the germline V gene (reference sequence). This clonotype occurred a few times. Using unique molecular identifiers, the investigators prepared the TCRbeta library. Via MiXCR, TCRdb re-called the PCR reads, giving one row per CDR3 protein. The table lists 450,000 to 500,000 distinct CDR3 sequences, about 12% of them singletons. The specimen was PBMCs from the stem cell graft donor, collected from the stem cell graft. The chain is built from TRBV27 and TRBJ2-3; 7 nucleotides line up with TRBD1. The clonotype comes from a human donor who donated a stem cell graft to a child with combined immunodeficiency. CDR3 loop: CASSLRTGRPDDTQYF. The CDR3 DNA reads TGTGCCAGCAGTTTAAGGACAGGCCGTCCGGACGATACGCAGTATTTT.